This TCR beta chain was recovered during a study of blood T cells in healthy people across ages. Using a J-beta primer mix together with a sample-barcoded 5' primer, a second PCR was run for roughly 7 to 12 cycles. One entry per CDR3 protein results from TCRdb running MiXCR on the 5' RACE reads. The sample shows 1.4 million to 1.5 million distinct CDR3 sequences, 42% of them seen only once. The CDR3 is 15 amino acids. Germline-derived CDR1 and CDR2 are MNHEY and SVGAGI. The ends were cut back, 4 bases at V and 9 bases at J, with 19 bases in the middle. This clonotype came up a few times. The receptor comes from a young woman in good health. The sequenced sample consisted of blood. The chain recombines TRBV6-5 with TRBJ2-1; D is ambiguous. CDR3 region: CASSLRQPERFEQFF. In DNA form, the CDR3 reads TGTGCCAGCAGTTTGAGGCAGCCCGAGCGATTTGAGCAGTTCTTC.